This entry lists 29 T cell receptor beta chains sequenced from one sample in a study of T cells in Graves' hyperthyroidism and ophthalmopathy. Amplified TCR beta CDR3 regions came from RNA transcripts. Using the HTBI primer set, a first-round RT-PCR was run on the TCR CDR3. A single record per CDR3 protein comes from TCRdb applying MiXCR to the multiplex PCR reads. The repertoire holds approximately 590,000 distinct CDR3 sequences, with roughly 46% as singletons. The sample was peripheral blood or thyroid tissue (not recorded which). All receptors derive from a young woman with Graves' hyperthyroidism.

Concerning this clonotype itself: This may stem from a read error, because a much larger clone lies one nucleotide away. V gene TRBV2 combines with J gene TRBJ1-4; D is uncertain. The CDR3 is 13 residues long. The V end was cut by 8 bases, the J end by 8 bases, with 15 bases between. Germline loops: CDR1 SNHLY, CDR2 FYNNEI. The CDR3 nucleotides are TGTGCCAGCGCAGCTACGAGGGAAGAAAAACTGTTTTTT. Encoded protein: CASAATREEKLFF.

The rearrangement links TRBV12-3 or TRBV12-4 to TRBJ1-5; 7 bases map to TRBD1. Trimming at V came to 4 bases and at J to 6 bases, leaving 6 bases not matched to a gene. CDR3 length equals 14 residues. CDR3 nucleotide sequence: TGTGCCAGCAGTTCCCGCAGGGGGAGTCAGCCCCAGCATTTT. This gives the protein CASSSRRGSQPQHF.

The table lists this clonotype with a few counts. The gene calls are TRBV25-1 and TRBJ1-2; possible D gene TRBD1, 6 bases. Germline-derived CDR1 and CDR2 are MGHDK and SYGVNS. The ends were cut back, 8 bases at V and 6 bases at J, with 13 bases in the middle. The CDR3 spans 12 residues. The CDR3 is CASVVGAHGYTF. The DNA of the CDR3 is TGTGCCAGCGTTGTGGGGGCGCATGGCTACACCTTC.

This clonotype was seen repeatedly, ten times or more. V usage is TRBV2 and J usage is TRBJ1-2; TRBD1 is a possible D gene (5 bases). Germline V lookup: CDR1 SNHLY, CDR2 FYNNEI. The V and J ends lost 5 bases and 7 bases respectively, with 17 bases between them. The CDR3 is 14 amino acids. The CDR3 region is CASSPPGTRSGYTF. CDR3 in DNA: TGTGCCAGCAGTCCTCCCGGGACGCGGAGTGGCTACACCTTC.

This chain links TRBV25-1 with TRBJ2-7, with D perhaps TRBD1 or TRBD2 (5 bases each). CDR3 length: 14 residues. V shed 8 bases and J shed 0 bases, with 14 bases lying between them. Germline values: CDR1 MGHDK, CDR2 SYGVNS. In DNA, the CDR3 is TGTGCCAGCTCACCATGGGGGATCTCCTACGAGCAGTACTTC. It encodes CASSPWGISYEQYF.

This clonotype has a single count. A read error is possible here, since a much larger clone lies one base away. The V gene is TRBV5-4, the J gene TRBJ2-2; 7 nucleotides line up with TRBD1. There are 15 residues in the CDR3. Germline V gene sequence: CDR1 SGHNT, CDR2 YYREEE (reference sequence). CDR3 nucleotide sequence: TGTGCCAGCAGCCAAGAGGGGGCGAACACCGGGCAGCTGTTTTTT. It encodes CASSQEGANTGQLFF.

The V gene is TRBV29-1, the J gene TRBJ1-2; tentatively, D is TRBD1 (6 bases). The germline gives CDR1 SQVTM, CDR2 ANQGSEA. CDR3 length equals 14 residues. The CDR3 loop is CSAVHTGLGYGYTF. CDR3 bases: TGCAGTGCGGTTCACACAGGGTTGGGGTATGGCTACACCTTC.

This clonotype was counted at least ten times. The chain links TRBV5-8 to TRBJ2-5, with unresolved D. Looked up from germline, CDR1 is SGHTS and CDR2 is YDEGEE. V lost 0 bases to trimming and J lost 2 bases, with 8 bases between them. The CDR3 is 14 residues long. The CDR3 region is CASSLVAVQETQYF. For the CDR3, the DNA is TGTGCCAGCAGCTTGGTGGCAGTACAAGAGACCCAGTACTTC.

Details on this clonotype: One base away lies a much larger clone, so this may be a sequencing read error. Without the conserved terminal phenylalanine or tryptophan, this CDR3 likely stems from a read error. The J gene is TRBJ2-7, the V gene TRBV10-3; TRBD1 aligns across 9 bases. Unmatched junction bases numbered 6, after V lost 6 bases and J lost 3 bases. The CDR3 is made up of 14 amino acids. Looked up from germline, CDR1 is ENHRY and CDR2 is SYGVKD. CDR3 in amino acids: CAIRPGQGFYEQYL. In DNA form, the CDR3 reads TGTGCCATCAGGCCGGGACAGGGTTTCTACGAGCAGTACCTC.

This clonotype was found a few times. The chain's CDR3 is CASSLYPRGARPKQPQHF. In DNA, the CDR3 is TGTGCCAGCAGCTTATACCCCCGGGGGGCGCGTCCCAAGCAGCCCCAGCATTTT. This chain connects TRBV7-8 to TRBJ1-5; D possibly corresponds to TRBD1 (6 bases). V lost 2 bases and J lost 7, with 24 bases in between. The CDR3 runs to 18 residues. Germline CDR1 SGHVS, CDR2 FQNEAQ.

This clonotype has just a few counts. One end of the junction does not line up with germline, which may come from a read error. The genes are TRBV2 and TRBJ1-4; possible D gene TRBD1, 6 bases. The CDR3 has 14 amino acids. Germline V gene sequence: CDR1 SNHLY, CDR2 FYNNEI. Here the CDR3 reads CASSSGQNFEELFF. CDR3 nucleotides: TGTGCCAGCAGCTCGGGACAAAATTTTGAAGAACTGTTTTTT.

This sequence joins TRBV20-1 and TRBJ2-3; possible D gene TRBD1, 5 bases. Germline CDR1 is DFQATT and CDR2 is SNEGSKA (reference sequence). The CDR3 has 13 amino acids. V shed 0 bases and J shed 5 bases, with 9 bases lying between them. The CDR3 loop is CSARDPRGDTQYF. CDR3 nucleotides: TGCAGTGCTAGAGATCCTAGGGGAGATACGCAGTATTTT.

The sample holds one count of this clonotype. The rearrangement links TRBV29-1 to TRBJ2-5, with 7 bases identical to TRBD2. This CDR3 has 14 residues. Losses at the gene ends were 7 bases for V and 3 bases for J; bases not matched to a gene: 11. Germline V gene data show CDR1 as SQVTM and CDR2 as ANQGSEA. CDR3 DNA sequence: TGCAGCGCCCCTACCATGAGCGGGGAAGAGACCCAGTACTTC. It encodes CSAPTMSGEETQYF.

The chain links TRBV7-9 to TRBJ1-2, with a possible D match to TRBD1 (5 bases). V shed 8 bases and J shed 5 bases, with 18 bases lying between them. The CDR3 covers 14 residues. The germline V gene has CDR1 SEHNR and CDR2 FQNEAQ (reference sequence). For the CDR3, the DNA is TGTGCCAGCCGCTCCCTTCAGGGAGGGTATGGCTACACCTTC. This encodes CASRSLQGGYGYTF. Based on the CDR3 plus reference TRBV7-9 and TRBJ1-2, the full variable domain is DTGVSQNPRHKITKRGQNVTFRCDPISEHNRLYWYRQTLGQGPEFLTYFQNEAQLEKSRLLSDRFSAERPKGSFSTLEIQRTEQGDSAMYLCASRSLQGGYGYTFGSGTRLTVV.

This clonotype was seen more than once but under ten times. The V call is TRBV20-1, the J call TRBJ1-5; TRBD1 is a possible D gene (5 bases). The CDR3 contains 14 residues. V lost 4 bases, J lost 5 bases, and 15 bases lay in between. Per the germline V gene, CDR1 is DFQATT and CDR2 is SNEGSKA (reference sequence). Here the CDR3 reads CSATRSQGHQPQHF. The CDR3 DNA reads as TGCAGTGCTACCCGCTCTCAGGGCCATCAGCCCCAGCATTTT.

The chain combines TRBV7-6 with TRBJ2-7; 7 bases map to TRBD1. With V trimmed by 8 bases and J by 2 bases, 9 bases remained unmatched. The CDR3 totals 14 residues. The germline gives CDR1 SGHVS, CDR2 FNYEAQ. The CDR3 spells CASSPRQGPYEQYF. CDR3 nucleotide sequence: TGTGCCAGCTCACCGAGACAGGGACCCTACGAGCAGTACTTC. The full variable domain, its missing parts supplied by reference TRBV7-6 and TRBJ2-7, is GAGVSQSPRYKVTKRGQDVALRCDPISGHVSLYWYRQALGQGPEFLTYFNYEAQQDKSGLPNDRFSAERPEGSISTLTIQRTEQRDSAMYRCASSPRQGPYEQYFGPGTRLTVT.

The genes are TRBV4-1 and TRBJ1-1; 9 bases agree with TRBD1. CDR1 is MGHRA and CDR2 is YSYEKL in the germline V gene. Trimming removed 8 bases from V and 0 bases from J; junction bases left unmatched: 4. CDR3 length: 14 amino acids. The CDR3 DNA follows: TGCGCCAGCCGGCGACAGGGGGTGAACACTGAAGCTTTCTTT. Translated: CASRRQGVNTEAFF.

This clonotype has only a few counts. V usage is TRBV25-1 and J usage is TRBJ1-6, with 7 bases matching TRBD1. The CDR3 has 12 residues. The ends lost 9 bases at V and 9 bases at J; junction bases unmatched: 5. Germline CDR1 is MGHDK and CDR2 is SYGVNS. The CDR3 is CASWTGGSPLHF. The DNA for the CDR3 is TGTGCCAGTTGGACAGGAGGTTCACCCCTCCACTTT. Filled out from reference TRBV25-1 and TRBJ1-6, the complete variable domain reads EADIYQTPRYLVIGTGKKITLECSQTMGHDKMYWYQQDPGMELHLIHYSYGVNSTEKGDLSSESTVSRIRTEHFPLTLESARPSHTSQYLCASWTGGSPLHFGNGTRLTVT.

This clonotype came up many times. The chain has TRBV19 and TRBJ1-5, with TRBD1 matching over 10 bases. V trimming: 8 bases; J trimming: 2 bases; junction bases outside the gene matches: 6. This CDR3 region has 15 residues. Germline V CDR1 and CDR2: LNHDA, SQIVND (reference sequence). The CDR3 DNA reads TGTGCCAGTGAGGGACAGGGGATGGGCAATCAGCCCCAGCATTTT. This gives the protein CASEGQGMGNQPQHF.

V is TRBV20-1 and J is TRBJ1-4; 10 bases fit TRBD1. This CDR3 spans 13 amino acids. Germline V gene data show CDR1 as DFQATT and CDR2 as SNEGSKA (reference sequence). The J segment lost 7 bases and the V segment lost 6 bases, leaving 5 bases of the junction unmatched. DNA for the CDR3: TGCAGTGCCCACGACAGGGGGCTTGAAAAACTGTTTTTT. Its protein product is CSAHDRGLEKLFF.

Many counts were recorded for this clonotype. The chain couples TRBV20-1 to TRBJ2-6; 8 bases agree with TRBD1. The J segment lost 2 bases and the V segment lost 0 bases, leaving 3 bases of the junction unmatched. The CDR3 extends over 16 amino acids. Germline values: CDR1 DFQATT, CDR2 SNEGSKA (reference sequence). The CDR3 spells CSARDGGQAGANVLTF. CDR3 coding DNA: TGCAGTGCTAGAGACGGGGGACAGGCTGGGGCCAACGTCCTGACTTTC.

This clonotype was observed many times. The CDR3 sequence: CAIRQEDTGELFF. The CDR3 region has the DNA TGTGCCATCAGACAGGAGGACACCGGGGAGCTGTTTTTT. J is TRBJ2-2 and V is TRBV24-1; D possibly corresponds to TRBD1 (6 bases). Germline lookup yields CDR1 KGHDR and CDR2 SFDVKD. The CDR3 has 13 amino acids. The germline V and J ends were trimmed by 11 bases and 3 bases, with 12 bases remaining between them.

The chain has TRBV7-4 and TRBJ2-5, with 8 positions matching TRBD2. The trim removed 3 bases at V and 4 bases at J, leaving 13 bases unmatched. The CDR3 totals 17 residues. Germline values: CDR1 SGHVT, CDR2 SQSDAQ. The CDR3 DNA is TGTGCCAGCAGCTTCACCCAGCGGGGGCGGTATCGAGAGACCCAGTACTTC. Translation gives CASSFTQRGRYRETQYF.

On this clonotype itself: A much bigger clone sits one base away, suggesting this may be a read error. V is TRBV7-2 and J is TRBJ2-5; 10 positions agree with TRBD2. CDR3 length: 15 residues. J was trimmed by 4 bases and V by 5 bases; bases with no gene match: 7. The germline V gene encodes CDR1 SGHTA and CDR2 FQGNSA. The CDR3 region is CASSANRLAGETQYF. CDR3 in DNA: TGTGCCAGCAGCGCCAACCGACTAGCGGGAGAGACCCAGTACTTC.

V usage is TRBV10-2 and J usage is TRBJ2-5; TRBD2 might be the D (6 bases). V was pared by 4 bases and J by 5 bases, with 8 bases between. CDR1 WSHSY and CDR2 SAAADI come from the germline V gene. The CDR3 loop spans 12 amino acids. The CDR3 sequence is CASSGDWETQYF. The CDR3, as DNA: TGCGCCAGCAGTGGGGACTGGGAGACCCAGTACTTC.

There are a few counts of this clonotype. The chain is built from TRBV14 and TRBJ2-2; D remains unclear. The CDR3 has 14 amino acids. V lost 1 base, J lost 3 bases, and 6 bases lay in between. The germline gives CDR1 SGHDN, CDR2 FVKESK. The CDR3 nucleotides read TGTGCCAGCAGCCAAGGGTCTTACACCGGGGAGCTGTTTTTT. Translated, it gives CASSQGSYTGELFF. The variable domain in full, with the rest retrieved from reference TRBV14 and TRBJ2-2, is EAGVTQFPSHSVIEKGQTVTLRCDPISGHDNLYWYRRVMGKEIKFLLHFVKESKQDESGMPNNRFLAERTGGTYSTLKVQPAELEDSGVYFCASSQGSYTGELFFGEGSRLTVL.

V is TRBV7-2 and J is TRBJ2-5; TRBD2 agrees at 10 bases. Germline lookup yields CDR1 SGHTA and CDR2 FQGNSA. The V gene end was trimmed by 5 bases and the J gene end by 5 bases; junction bases not matched to a gene: 2. The CDR3 extends over 13 amino acids. The CDR3 coding sequence is TGTGCCAGCAGCAAACTAGCGGGGGAGACCCAGTACTTC. It is translated as CASSKLAGETQYF.

This clonotype was found many times. V and J are TRBV29-1 and TRBJ1-1, with 7 bases identical to TRBD1. The length of the CDR3 is 13 residues. V trimming: 5 bases; J trimming: 0 bases; junction bases outside the gene matches: 3. The V gene's germline CDR1 is SQVTM and CDR2 ANQGSEA. The CDR3 DNA is TGCAGCGTTCGGGGACAGTTGAACACTGAAGCTTTCTTT. Translation: CSVRGQLNTEAFF.

With respect to this clonotype: The junction and the germline gene differ at one end; a read error may be behind it. The chain uses TRBV7-2 and TRBJ1-1; D is unresolved. CDR3 length: 14 amino acids. In germline, CDR1 is SGHTA, CDR2 FQGNSA. The CDR3 spells CASSHAGGNTEASF. As DNA, the CDR3 is TGTGCCAGCAGCCATGCCGGAGGGAACACTGAAGCTTCCTTT.